This TCR beta chain was identified in a study of cytomegalovirus exposure and HLA in healthy donors. Study results and caveats: Association of 16,951 TCR beta sequences with HLA alleles was found at 0.05 false discovery rate in a later analysis.

PCR amplification relied on 60 Vbeta primers (plus 13 Jbeta primers). Clones were sequenced by immunoSEQ multiplex PCR, and TCRdb holds only the in-frame ones, with some missing. This table has about 99,000 clones, under 80% appearing once. This CDR3 spans 15 amino acids. Germline V gene data show CDR1 as LGHNA and CDR2 as YNFKEQ. V shed 0 bases and J shed 5 bases, with 11 bases lying between them. Details on this clone: The antigen is not known.

The sequencing sample was made of PBMCs. The TCR originated in a woman under 30 in good health and CMV-seropositive. V is TRBV4-2 and J is TRBJ2-1, with D unclear. CDR3 amino acids: CASSQDGVVNNEQFF. In DNA form, the CDR3 reads TGTGCCAGCAGCCAAGATGGAGTGGTAAACAATGAGCAGTTCTTC.